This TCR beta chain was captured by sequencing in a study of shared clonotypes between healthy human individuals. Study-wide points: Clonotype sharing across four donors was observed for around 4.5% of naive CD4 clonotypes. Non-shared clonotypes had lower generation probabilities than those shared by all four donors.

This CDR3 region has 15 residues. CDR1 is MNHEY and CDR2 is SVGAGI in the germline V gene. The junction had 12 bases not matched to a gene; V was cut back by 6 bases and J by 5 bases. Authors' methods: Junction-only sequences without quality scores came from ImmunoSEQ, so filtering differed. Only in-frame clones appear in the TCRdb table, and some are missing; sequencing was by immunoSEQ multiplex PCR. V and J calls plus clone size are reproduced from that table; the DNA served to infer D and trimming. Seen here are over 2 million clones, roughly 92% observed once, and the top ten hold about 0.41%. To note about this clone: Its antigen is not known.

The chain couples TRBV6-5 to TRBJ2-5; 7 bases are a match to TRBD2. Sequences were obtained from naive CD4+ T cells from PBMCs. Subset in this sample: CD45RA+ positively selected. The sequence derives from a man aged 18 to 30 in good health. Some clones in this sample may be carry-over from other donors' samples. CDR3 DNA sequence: TGTGCCAGCAGCCCTCGGACTAGGAGGAGGGAGACCCAGTACTTC. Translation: CASSPRTRRRETQYF.